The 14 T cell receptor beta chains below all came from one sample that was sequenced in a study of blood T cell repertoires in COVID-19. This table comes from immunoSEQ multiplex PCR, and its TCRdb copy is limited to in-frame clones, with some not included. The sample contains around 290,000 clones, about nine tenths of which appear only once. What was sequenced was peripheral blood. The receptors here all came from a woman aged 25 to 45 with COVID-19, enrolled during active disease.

CDR3 sequence: CASSSARGRETQYF. In nucleotides, the CDR3 is TGCGCCAGCAGCTCCGCAAGGGGCCGGGAGACCCAGTACTTC. The J gene is TRBJ2-5, the V gene TRBV4-1, with a tentative D call TRBD1 (5 bases). Germline V CDR1 and CDR2: MGHRA, YSYEKL. This CDR3 has 14 amino acids. Trimming pared 5 bases from V and 5 bases from J, leaving 15 bases between.

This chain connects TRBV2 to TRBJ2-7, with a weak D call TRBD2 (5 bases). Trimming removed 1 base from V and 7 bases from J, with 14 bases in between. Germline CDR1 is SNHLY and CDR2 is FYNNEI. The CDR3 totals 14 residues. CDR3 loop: CASSEETNWREQYF. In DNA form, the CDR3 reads TGTGCCAGCAGTGAAGAGACGAATTGGAGGGAGCAGTACTTC.

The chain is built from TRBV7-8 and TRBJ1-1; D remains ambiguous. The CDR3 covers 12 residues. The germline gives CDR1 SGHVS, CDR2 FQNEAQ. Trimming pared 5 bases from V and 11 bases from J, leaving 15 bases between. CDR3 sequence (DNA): TGTGCCAGCAGCCCGCGGTTTGAAAGGGCTTTCTTT. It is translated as CASSPRFERAFF.

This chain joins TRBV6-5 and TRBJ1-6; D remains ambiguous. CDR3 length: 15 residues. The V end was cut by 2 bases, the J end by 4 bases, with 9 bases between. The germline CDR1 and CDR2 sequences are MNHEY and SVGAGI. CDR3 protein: CASSYLESYNSPLHF. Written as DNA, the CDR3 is TGTGCCAGCAGTTACCTCGAGTCATATAATTCACCCCTCCACTTT.

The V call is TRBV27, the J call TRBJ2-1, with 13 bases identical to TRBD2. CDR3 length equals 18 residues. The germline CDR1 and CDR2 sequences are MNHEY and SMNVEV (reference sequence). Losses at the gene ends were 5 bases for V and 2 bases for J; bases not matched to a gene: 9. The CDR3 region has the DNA TGTGCCAGCAGTCCGATCAGACTAGCGGGAGGACCCTACAATGAGCAGTTCTTC. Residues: CASSPIRLAGGPYNEQFF.

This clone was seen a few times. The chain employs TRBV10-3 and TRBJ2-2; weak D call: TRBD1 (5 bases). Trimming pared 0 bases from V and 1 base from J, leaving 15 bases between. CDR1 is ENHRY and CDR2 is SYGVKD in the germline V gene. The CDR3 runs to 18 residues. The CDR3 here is CAISESTQGELNTGELFF. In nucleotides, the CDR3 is TGTGCCATCAGTGAGTCGACTCAGGGTGAACTGAACACCGGGGAGCTGTTTTTT.

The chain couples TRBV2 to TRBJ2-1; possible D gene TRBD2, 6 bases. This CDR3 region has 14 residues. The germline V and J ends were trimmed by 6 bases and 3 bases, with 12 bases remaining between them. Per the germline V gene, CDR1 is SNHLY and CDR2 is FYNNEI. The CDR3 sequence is CASRSVGGYNEQFF. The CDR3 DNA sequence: TGTGCCAGCAGGTCAGTCGGGGGCTACAATGAGCAGTTCTTC.

Here the CDR3 DNA reads TGCGCCAGCAGCTTTGGAGGGGCCACTGAAGCTTTCTTT. Translation: CASSFGGATEAFF. This chain connects TRBV5-1 to TRBJ1-1; possible D gene TRBD1, 5 bases. CDR1 and CDR2 (germline): SGHRS, YFSETQ. This CDR3 comprises 13 residues. The V gene lost 2 bases and the J gene lost 4 bases, with 9 bases spanning the gap.

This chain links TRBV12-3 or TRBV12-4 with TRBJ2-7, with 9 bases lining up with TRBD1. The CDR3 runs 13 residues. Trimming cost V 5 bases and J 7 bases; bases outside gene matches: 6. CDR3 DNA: TGTGCCAGCAGTCCCAACAGGGGGCGGGAGCAGTACTTC. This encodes CASSPNRGREQYF.

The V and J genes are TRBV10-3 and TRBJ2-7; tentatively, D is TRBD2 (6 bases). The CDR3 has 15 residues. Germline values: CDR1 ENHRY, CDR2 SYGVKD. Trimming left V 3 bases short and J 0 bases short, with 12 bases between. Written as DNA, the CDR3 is TGTGCCATCAGTGATTTTACTAGCTTCTCCTACGAGCAGTACTTC. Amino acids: CAISDFTSFSYEQYF.

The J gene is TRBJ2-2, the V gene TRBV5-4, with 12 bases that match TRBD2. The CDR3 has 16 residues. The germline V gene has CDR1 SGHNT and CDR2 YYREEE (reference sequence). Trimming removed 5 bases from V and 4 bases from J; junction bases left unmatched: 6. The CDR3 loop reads CASRPGLAGLTGELFF. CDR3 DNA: TGTGCCAGCAGACCCGGACTAGCGGGGCTCACCGGGGAGCTGTTTTTT.

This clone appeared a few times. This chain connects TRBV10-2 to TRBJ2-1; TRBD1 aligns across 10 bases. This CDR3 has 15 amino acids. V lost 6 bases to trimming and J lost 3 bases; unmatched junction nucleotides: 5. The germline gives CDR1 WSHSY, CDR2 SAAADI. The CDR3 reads CASRDRGKLYNEQFF. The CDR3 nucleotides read TGCGCCAGCAGGGACAGGGGGAAGCTCTACAATGAGCAGTTCTTC.

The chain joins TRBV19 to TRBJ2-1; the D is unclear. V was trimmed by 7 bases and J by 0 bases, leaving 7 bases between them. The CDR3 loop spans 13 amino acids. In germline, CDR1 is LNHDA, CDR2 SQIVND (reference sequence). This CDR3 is CASTSSSYNEQFF. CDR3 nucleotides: TGTGCCAGTACATCTAGCTCCTACAATGAGCAGTTCTTC.

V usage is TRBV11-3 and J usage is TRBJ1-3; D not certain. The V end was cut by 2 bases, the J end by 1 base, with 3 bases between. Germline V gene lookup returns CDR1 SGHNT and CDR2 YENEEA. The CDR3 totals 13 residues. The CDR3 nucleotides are TGTGCCAGCAGCTTATCATCTGGAAACACCATATATTTT. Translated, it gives CASSLSSGNTIYF.